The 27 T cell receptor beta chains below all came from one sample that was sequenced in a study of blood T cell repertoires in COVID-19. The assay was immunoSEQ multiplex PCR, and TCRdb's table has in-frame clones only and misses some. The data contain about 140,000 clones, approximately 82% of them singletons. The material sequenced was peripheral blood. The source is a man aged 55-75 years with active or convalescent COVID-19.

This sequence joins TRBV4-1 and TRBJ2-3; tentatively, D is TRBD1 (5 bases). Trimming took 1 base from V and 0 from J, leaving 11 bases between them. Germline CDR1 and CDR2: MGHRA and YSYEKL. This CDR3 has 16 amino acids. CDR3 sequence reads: CASSQALGQSTDTQYF. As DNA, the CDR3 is TGCGCCAGCAGCCAAGCTTTAGGACAAAGCACAGATACGCAGTATTTT.

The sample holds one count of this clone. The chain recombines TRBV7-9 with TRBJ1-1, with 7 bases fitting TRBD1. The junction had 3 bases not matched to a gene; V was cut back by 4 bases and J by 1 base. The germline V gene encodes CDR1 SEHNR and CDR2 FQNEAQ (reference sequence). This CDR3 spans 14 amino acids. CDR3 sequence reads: CASSSGTENTEAFF. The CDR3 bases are TGTGCCAGCAGCTCTGGGACAGAGAACACTGAAGCTTTCTTT.

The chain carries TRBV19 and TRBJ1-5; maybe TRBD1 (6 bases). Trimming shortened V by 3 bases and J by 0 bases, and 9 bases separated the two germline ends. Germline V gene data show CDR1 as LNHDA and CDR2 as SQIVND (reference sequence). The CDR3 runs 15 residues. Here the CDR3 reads CASSMGTPSNQPQHF. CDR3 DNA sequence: TGTGCCAGTAGTATGGGGACACCTAGCAATCAGCCCCAGCATTTT. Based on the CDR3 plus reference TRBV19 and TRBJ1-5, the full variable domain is DGGITQSPKYLFRKEGQNVTLSCEQNLNHDAMYWYRQDPGQGLRLIYYSQIVNDFQKGDIAEGYSVSREKKESFPLTVTSAQKNPTAFYLCASSMGTPSNQPQHFGDGTRLSIL.

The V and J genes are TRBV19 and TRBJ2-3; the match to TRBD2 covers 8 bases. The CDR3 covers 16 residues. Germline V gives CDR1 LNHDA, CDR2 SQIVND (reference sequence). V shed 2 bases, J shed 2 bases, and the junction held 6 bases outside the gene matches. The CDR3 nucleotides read TGTGCCAGTAGTATAAGGGCCGGGAGGGTCACAGATACGCAGTATTTT. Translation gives CASSIRAGRVTDTQYF. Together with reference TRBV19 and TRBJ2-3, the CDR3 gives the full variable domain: DGGITQSPKYLFRKEGQNVTLSCEQNLNHDAMYWYRQDPGQGLRLIYYSQIVNDFQKGDIAEGYSVSREKKESFPLTVTSAQKNPTAFYLCASSIRAGRVTDTQYFGPGTRLTVL.

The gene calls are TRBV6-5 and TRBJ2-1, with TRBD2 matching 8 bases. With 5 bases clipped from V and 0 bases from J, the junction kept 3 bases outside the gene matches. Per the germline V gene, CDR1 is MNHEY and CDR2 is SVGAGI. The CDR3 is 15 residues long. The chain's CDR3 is CASSSGRVSYNEQFF. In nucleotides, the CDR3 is TGTGCCAGCAGTAGCGGGAGAGTCTCCTACAATGAGCAGTTCTTC.

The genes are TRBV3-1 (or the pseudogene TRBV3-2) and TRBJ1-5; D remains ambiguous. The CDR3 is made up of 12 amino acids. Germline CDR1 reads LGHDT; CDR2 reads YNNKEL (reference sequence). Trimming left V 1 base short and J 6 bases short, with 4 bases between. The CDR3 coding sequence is TGTGCCAGCAGCCAAGCTTCTCAGCCCCAGCATTTT. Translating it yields CASSQASQPQHF.

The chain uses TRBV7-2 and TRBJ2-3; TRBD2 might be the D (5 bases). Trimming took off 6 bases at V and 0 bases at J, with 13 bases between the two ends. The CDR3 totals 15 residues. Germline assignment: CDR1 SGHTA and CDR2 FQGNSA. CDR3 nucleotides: TGTGCCAGCAGAGTGATAGCGTCTAGCACAGATACGCAGTATTTT. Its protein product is CASRVIASSTDTQYF.

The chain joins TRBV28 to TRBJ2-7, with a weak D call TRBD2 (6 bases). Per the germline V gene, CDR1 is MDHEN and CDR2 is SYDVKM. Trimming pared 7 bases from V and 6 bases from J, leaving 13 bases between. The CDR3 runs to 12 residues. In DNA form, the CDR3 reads TGTGCCAGCAATTCCGTGGGGGGCGAGCAGTACGTC. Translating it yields CASNSVGGEQYV.

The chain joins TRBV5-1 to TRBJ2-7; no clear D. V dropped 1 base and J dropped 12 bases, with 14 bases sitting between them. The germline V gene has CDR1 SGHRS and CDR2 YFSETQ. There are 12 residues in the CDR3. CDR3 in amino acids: CASSLNGDRTYF. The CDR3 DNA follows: TGCGCCAGCAGCTTGAACGGAGATCGAACGTACTTC.

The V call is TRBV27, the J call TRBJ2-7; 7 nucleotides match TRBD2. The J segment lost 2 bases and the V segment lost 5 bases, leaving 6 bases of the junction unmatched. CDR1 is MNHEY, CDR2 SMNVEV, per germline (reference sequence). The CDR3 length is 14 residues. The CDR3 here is CASSLGRGAYEQYF. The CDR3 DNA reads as TGTGCCAGCAGTCTGGGACGGGGGGCCTACGAGCAGTACTTC.

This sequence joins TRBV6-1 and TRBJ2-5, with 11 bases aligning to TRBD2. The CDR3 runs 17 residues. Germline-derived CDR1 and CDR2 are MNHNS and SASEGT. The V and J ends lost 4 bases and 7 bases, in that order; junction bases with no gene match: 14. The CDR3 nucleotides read TGTGCCAGCAGTGGTGGTAGCGGGGGGGCTCTTTCCGGGACCCAGTACTTC. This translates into CASSGGSGGALSGTQYF.

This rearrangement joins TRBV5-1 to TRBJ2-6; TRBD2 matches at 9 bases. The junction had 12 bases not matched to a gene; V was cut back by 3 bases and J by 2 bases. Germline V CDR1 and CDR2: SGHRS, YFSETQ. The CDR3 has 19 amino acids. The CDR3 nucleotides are TGCGCCAGCAGCTGGCCGACTAGCGGCGGGCGACCTGGGGCCAACGTCCTGACTTTC. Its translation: CASSWPTSGGRPGANVLTF.

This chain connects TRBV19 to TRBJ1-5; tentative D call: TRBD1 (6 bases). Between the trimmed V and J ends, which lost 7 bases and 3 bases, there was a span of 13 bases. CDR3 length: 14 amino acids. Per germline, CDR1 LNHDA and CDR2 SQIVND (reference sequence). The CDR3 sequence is CASKRQVSNQPQHF. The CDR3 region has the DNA TGTGCCAGTAAGCGACAGGTTTCCAATCAGCCCCAGCATTTT.

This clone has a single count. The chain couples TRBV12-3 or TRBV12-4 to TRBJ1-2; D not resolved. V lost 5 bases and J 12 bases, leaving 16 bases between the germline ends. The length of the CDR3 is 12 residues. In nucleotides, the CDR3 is TGTGCCAGCAGTCCTACTCCGTCGCACCACACCTTC. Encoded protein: CASSPTPSHHTF.

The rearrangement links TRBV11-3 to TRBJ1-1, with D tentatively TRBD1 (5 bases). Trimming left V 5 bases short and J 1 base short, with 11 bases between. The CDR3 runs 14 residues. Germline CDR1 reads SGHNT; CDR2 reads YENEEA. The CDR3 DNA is TGTGCCAGCAGCACGGGACTGAGGAACACTGAAGCTTTCTTT. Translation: CASSTGLRNTEAFF.

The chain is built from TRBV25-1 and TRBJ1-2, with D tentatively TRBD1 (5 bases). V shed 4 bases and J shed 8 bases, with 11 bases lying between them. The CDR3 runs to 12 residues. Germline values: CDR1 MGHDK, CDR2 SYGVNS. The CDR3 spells CASSAGAGGYTF. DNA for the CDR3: TGTGCCAGCAGTGCTGGGGCAGGAGGCTACACCTTC.

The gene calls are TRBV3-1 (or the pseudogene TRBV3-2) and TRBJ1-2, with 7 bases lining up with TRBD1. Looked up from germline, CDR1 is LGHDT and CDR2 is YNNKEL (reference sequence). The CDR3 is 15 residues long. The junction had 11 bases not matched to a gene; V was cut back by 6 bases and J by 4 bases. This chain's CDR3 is CASRQALEGAYGYTF. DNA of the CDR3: TGTGCCAGCAGGCAGGCCTTGGAGGGGGCCTATGGCTACACCTTC.

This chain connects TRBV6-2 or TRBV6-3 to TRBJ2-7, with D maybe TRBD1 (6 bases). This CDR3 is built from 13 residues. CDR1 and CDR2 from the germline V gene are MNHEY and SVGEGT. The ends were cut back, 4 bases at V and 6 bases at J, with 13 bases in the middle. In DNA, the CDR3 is TGTGCCAGCAGTTCGTCGACAGGTATCGAGCAGTACGTC. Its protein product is CASSSSTGIEQYV.

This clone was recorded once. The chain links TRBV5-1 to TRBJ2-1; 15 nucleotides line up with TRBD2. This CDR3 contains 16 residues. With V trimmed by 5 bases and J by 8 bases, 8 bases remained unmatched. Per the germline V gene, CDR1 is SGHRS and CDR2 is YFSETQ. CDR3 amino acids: CASREGTSGRLDEQFF. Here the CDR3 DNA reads TGCGCCAGCAGGGAAGGGACTAGCGGGAGGCTGGATGAGCAGTTCTTC.

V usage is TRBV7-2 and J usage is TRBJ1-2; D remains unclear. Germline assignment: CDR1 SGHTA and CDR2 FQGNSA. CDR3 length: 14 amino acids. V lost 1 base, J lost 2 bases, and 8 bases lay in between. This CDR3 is CASSLGSVNYGYTF. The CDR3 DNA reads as TGTGCCAGCAGCTTAGGTTCGGTAAACTATGGCTACACCTTC.

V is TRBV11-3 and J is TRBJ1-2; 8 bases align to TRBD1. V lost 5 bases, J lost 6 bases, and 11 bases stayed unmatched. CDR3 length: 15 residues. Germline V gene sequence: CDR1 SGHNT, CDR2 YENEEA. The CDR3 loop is CASSPMGQARDGYTF. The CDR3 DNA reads TGTGCCAGCAGCCCGATGGGACAGGCAAGGGATGGCTACACCTTC.

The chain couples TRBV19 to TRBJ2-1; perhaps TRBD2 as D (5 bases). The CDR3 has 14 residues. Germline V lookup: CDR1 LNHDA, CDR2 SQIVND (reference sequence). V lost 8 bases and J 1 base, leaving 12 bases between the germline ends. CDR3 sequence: CASSLRGSYNEQFF. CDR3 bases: TGTGCCAGTTCCCTGAGAGGGTCCTACAATGAGCAGTTCTTC.

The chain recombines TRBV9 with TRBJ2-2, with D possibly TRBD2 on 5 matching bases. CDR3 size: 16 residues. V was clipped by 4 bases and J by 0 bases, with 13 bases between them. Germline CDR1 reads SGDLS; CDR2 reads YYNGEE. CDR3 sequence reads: CASSPRTSPNTGELFF. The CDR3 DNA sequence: TGTGCCAGCAGCCCCCGGACTTCCCCGAACACCGGGGAGCTGTTTTTT. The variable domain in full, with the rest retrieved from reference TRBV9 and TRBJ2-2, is DSGVTQTPKHLITATGQRVTLRCSPRSGDLSVYWYQQSLDQGLQFLIQYYNGEERAKGNILERFSAQQFPDLHSELNLSSLELGDSALYFCASSPRTSPNTGELFFGEGSRLTVL.

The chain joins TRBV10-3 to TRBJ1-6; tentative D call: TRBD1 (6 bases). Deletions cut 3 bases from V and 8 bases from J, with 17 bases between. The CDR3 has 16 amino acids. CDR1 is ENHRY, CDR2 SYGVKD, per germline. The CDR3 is CAISDLGGFIDSPLHF. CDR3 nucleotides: TGTGCCATCAGTGATCTTGGGGGCTTCATAGATTCACCCCTCCACTTT.

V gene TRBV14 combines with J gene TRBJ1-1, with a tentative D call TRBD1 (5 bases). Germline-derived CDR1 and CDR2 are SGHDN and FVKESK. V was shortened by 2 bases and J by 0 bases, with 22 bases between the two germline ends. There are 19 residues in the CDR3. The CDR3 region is CASSQMGLTERNLNTEAFF. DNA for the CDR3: TGTGCCAGCAGCCAAATGGGGTTGACAGAGAGAAATCTGAACACTGAAGCTTTCTTT. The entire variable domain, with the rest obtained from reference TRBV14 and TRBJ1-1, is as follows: EAGVTQFPSHSVIEKGQTVTLRCDPISGHDNLYWYRRVMGKEIKFLLHFVKESKQDESGMPNNRFLAERTGGTYSTLKVQPAELEDSGVYFCASSQMGLTERNLNTEAFFGQGTRLTVV.

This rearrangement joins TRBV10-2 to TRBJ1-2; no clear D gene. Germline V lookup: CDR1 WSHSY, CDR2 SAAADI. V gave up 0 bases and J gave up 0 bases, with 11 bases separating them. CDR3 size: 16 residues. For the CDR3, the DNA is TGCGCCAGCAGTGAGTCCATTAGCATGCCTAACTATGGCTACACCTTC. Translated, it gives CASSESISMPNYGYTF.

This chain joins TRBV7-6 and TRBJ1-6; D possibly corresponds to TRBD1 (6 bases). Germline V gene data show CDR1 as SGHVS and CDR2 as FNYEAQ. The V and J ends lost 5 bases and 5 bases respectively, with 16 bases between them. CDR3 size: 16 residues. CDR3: CASSPQVRTDNSPLHF. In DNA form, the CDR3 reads TGTGCCAGCAGCCCCCAGGTTAGGACAGATAATTCACCCCTCCACTTT.